The rows below give T cell receptor beta chains drawn from one sample of a study of blood T cell repertoires in COVID-19. Repertoires were generated with immunoSEQ multiplex PCR, while TCRdb's copy carries only in-frame clones and drops some. The table includes about 270,000 clones, about 88% detected once. The specimen sequenced was PBMCs or T cells enriched from blood (not recorded which). These TCRs come from a woman between 45 and 60 years old who had recovered from COVID-19. The CDR3 runs from the conserved cysteine through the conserved F or W.

V gene,J gene,CDR3 protein
TRBV7-2,TRBJ2-1,CASTLIVAGENEQFF
TRBV27,TRBJ1-2,CASSPDRAHGYTF
TRBV2,TRBJ1-6,CASREEGARNSPLHF
TRBV2,TRBJ1-1,CASSRQGPNTEAFF
TRBV11-2,TRBJ1-1,CASSTPPRPNTEAFF
TRBV5-1,TRBJ1-1,CASSLELVGGQGLNTEAFF
TRBV7-8,TRBJ1-3,CASSGRGASGNTIYF
TRBV25-1,TRBJ2-1,CASSPTSGPPQGNEQFF
TRBV28,TRBJ2-1,CASSLWTSGSGEQFF
TRBV6-2/TRBV6-3,TRBJ2-7,CASSRALAGGQLYEQYF
TRBV7-3,TRBJ2-1,CASSLNVASGYNEQFF
TRBV6-5,TRBJ1-1,CASSYSTGRGTEAFF
TRBV3-1/TRBV3-2,TRBJ1-2,CASSQRDRGPYGYTF
TRBV9,TRBJ2-7,CASSVRQGAGEQYF
TRBV6-2/TRBV6-3,TRBJ2-7,CASSSVEGQGNDEQYF
TRBV6-5,TRBJ2-7,CASSYSGTGPYEQYF
TRBV27,TRBJ2-5,CASSTRLAEETQYF
TRBV5-4,TRBJ2-1,CASSHPGQGVDEQFF
TRBV19,TRBJ2-1,CASSIVAGGRNEQFF
TRBV27,TRBJ2-3,CASSQWTGGPDTQYF
TRBV15,TRBJ1-6,CATSGQGASYNSPLHF
TRBV29-1,TRBJ1-1,CSVGGGDALGRGNTEAFF
TRBV27,TRBJ2-7,CASSPIGQGVREQYF
TRBV27,TRBJ2-3,CASGNRNFASTDTQYF
TRBV6-4,TRBJ1-3,CASMWVGSSGNTIYF
TRBV18,TRBJ1-6,CASSPTPQGYNSPLHF
TRBV28,TRBJ1-4,CASSRDGATNEKLFF
TRBV12-5,TRBJ2-3,CASARDYTTDTQYF
TRBV20-1,TRBJ2-3,CSASPSGKSTDTQYF
TRBV7-3,TRBJ1-4,CASSATGGSLREKLFF
TRBV11-3,TRBJ2-5,CASSLSGQETQYF
TRBV30,TRBJ1-1,CAWSNRVNTEAFF
TRBV18,TRBJ1-5,CASSQDKNQPQHF
TRBV7-9,TRBJ1-1,CASSYLQGKNTEAFF
TRBV7-2,TRBJ1-5,CASGPGGNQPQHF
TRBV7-2,TRBJ1-2,CASSPPSNYGYTF
TRBV5-1,TRBJ1-6,CASSSPDRDHSPLHF
TRBV9,TRBJ2-1,CASSVGLASYNEQFF
TRBV28,TRBJ1-4,CASSITGHNEKLFF
TRBV3-1/TRBV3-2,TRBJ1-2,CASSQETRVNYGYTF
TRBV7-9,TRBJ1-1,CASSLALTANTEAFF
TRBV21-1,TRBJ1-5,CASTNRDRGTVERSNQPQHF
TRBV4-1,TRBJ1-2,CASSRPTGGNRYGYTF
TRBV5-1,TRBJ2-1,CASSLTSGRVHEQFF
TRBV4-2,TRBJ2-7,CASSQGVLAHEQYF
TRBV11-1,TRBJ2-7,CASSSGLEYEQYF
TRBV28,TRBJ1-5,CASSLTQGISPQHF
TRBV7-3,TRBJ2-1,CASSEDNTIPNNEQFF
TRBV5-1,TRBJ2-2,CASSFSGNTGELFF
TRBV14,TRBJ1-3,CASRPTGGNTIYF
TRBV19,TRBJ2-1,CASSSRNHIYEQFF
TRBV2,TRBJ2-1,CATPEAGGNEQFF
TRBV7-9,TRBJ2-1,CASSPGTSRYEQFF
TRBV30,TRBJ2-7,CAWTGTNSYEQYF
TRBV28,TRBJ1-5,CASLKGQSGQPQHF
TRBV19,TRBJ1-1,CASSIAGGKKNTEAFF
TRBV5-1,TRBJ2-5,CASSFYQGAFETQYF
TRBV28,TRBJ2-7,CASSSGTSSHEQYF
TRBV5-8,TRBJ1-3,CASSLVAVRGNTIYF
TRBV15,TRBJ1-6,CATSLEDRDNSPLHF